This TCR beta chain originates from a study of OX40 agonist ivuxolimab in advanced cancers. Sequenced by immunoSEQ multiplex PCR; TCRdb stores in-frame clones only, minus some. The top ten hold around 2.6% of the sample, which has approximately 69,000 clones, about 90% seen once. This TCR was sampled from an adult with an advanced solid tumor such as melanoma, head and neck, liver or kidney cancer. Sequenced material: CD4+ or CD8+ T cells sorted from blood, taken in a trial of the OX40 agonist ivuxolimab.

As DNA, the CDR3 is TGTGCCACCAGCAGAGTGGGTAGCGGAATCACAGATACGCAGTATTTT. This codes for CATSRVGSGITDTQYF. The J gene is TRBJ2-3, the V gene TRBV15; tentative D call: TRBD2 (6 bases). There are 16 residues in the CDR3. Germline V CDR1 and CDR2: LNHNV, YYDKDF (reference sequence). Trimming took 1 base from V and 2 from J, leaving 13 bases between them.